This is a list of T cell receptor beta chains from one sample in a study of OX40 agonist ivuxolimab in advanced cancers. The table came from immunoSEQ multiplex PCR; TCRdb's copy has only in-frame clones and leaves some out. The profile shows over 15,000 clones, more than 60% of them singletons. The source material was CD4+ or CD8+ T cells sorted from blood, sampled in a trial of the OX40 agonist ivuxolimab. The origin of the receptors is an adult with an advanced solid tumor such as melanoma, head and neck, liver or kidney cancer. The CDR3 runs from the conserved cysteine through the conserved F or W. The D gene is left open where the match is weak. Not every row has a clone size; where given, it reads once, few, many or a size class.

d_gene,j_gene,abundance,v_gene,CDR3aa,CDR3nt
TRBD1,TRBJ2-5,few,TRBV11-2,CASSPTGQETQYF,TGTGCCAGCAGCCCGACAGGGCAAGAGACCCAGTACTTC
.,TRBJ2-1,.,TRBV19,CASSLAPYNEQFF,TGTGCCAGTAGTCTAGCACCCTACAATGAGCAGTTCTTC
TRBD1,TRBJ2-7,.,TRBV6-5,CASSYGQGAGYEQYF,TGTGCCAGCAGTTACGGTCAGGGGGCGGGATACGAGCAGTACTTC
TRBD2,TRBJ2-3,few,TRBV4-1,CASSLTPSGSTDTQYF,TGCGCCAGCAGCCTAACCCCTAGCGGGAGTACAGATACGCAGTATTTT
.,TRBJ2-7,.,TRBV9,CASSRGEGPYEQYF,TGTGCCAGCAGCCGGGGCGAGGGTCCGTACGAGCAGTACTTC
.,TRBJ1-5,medium-sized,TRBV28,CASSLYSNQPQHF,TGTGCCAGCAGTCTTTATAGCAATCAGCCCCAGCATTTT
.,TRBJ2-3,.,TRBV7-3,CASSERDTQYF,TGTGCCAGCAGCGAACGAGATACGCAGTATTTT
.,TRBJ2-7,.,TRBV29-1,CSVTPQGFEQYF,TGCAGCGTTACCCCTCAAGGGTTCGAGCAGTACTTC
.,TRBJ1-1,.,TRBV10-1,CASSPSRATEAFF,TGCGCCAGCAGCCCCTCTAGGGCCACTGAAGCTTTCTTT
.,TRBJ2-7,.,TRBV9,CASSVAPGVYEQYF,TGTGCCAGCAGCGTAGCTCCAGGGGTATACGAGCAGTACTTC
.,TRBJ2-1,.,TRBV5-4,CASSLLTGNEQFF,TGTGCCAGCAGCTTGCTGACGGGGAATGAGCAGTTCTTC
TRBD2,TRBJ2-3,few,TRBV27,CASSLWAGGDTQYF,TGTGCCAGCAGTTTATGGGCGGGGGGCGATACGCAGTATTTT
.,TRBJ2-1,.,TRBV28,CASSLTGSSYNEQFF,TGTGCCAGCAGTCTAACAGGGAGCTCCTACAATGAGCAGTTCTTC
TRBD2,TRBJ2-1,.,TRBV19,CASSITSEYNEQFF,TGTGCCAGTAGTATAACTAGCGAGTACAATGAGCAGTTCTTC
TRBD2,TRBJ2-3,.,TRBV2,CASRSQGLAEKDTQYF,TGTGCCAGCAGGTCACAGGGACTAGCGGAAAAAGATACGCAGTATTTT
TRBD1,TRBJ1-1,.,TRBV4-1,CASSQDGGTGFDHLF,TGCGCCAGCAGCCAAGATGGAGGGACAGGGTTCGACCATCTCTTT
TRBD1,TRBJ1-4,.,TRBV19,CASSHYRGTNEKLFF,TGTGCCAGTAGTCACTACAGGGGAACTAATGAAAAACTGTTTTTT
TRBD1,TRBJ2-7,medium-sized,TRBV6-5,CASSHPGTGVDEQYF,TGTGCCAGCAGTCATCCCGGGACAGGGGTAGACGAGCAGTACTTC
TRBD1,TRBJ1-2,medium-sized,TRBV27,CASKGQGSGYTF,TGTGCCAGCAAGGGACAGGGGAGCGGCTACACCTTC
.,TRBJ1-3,.,TRBV30,CAWRGPDSSSSGNTIYF,TGTGCCTGGAGGGGGCCTGACAGTTCGAGCTCTGGAAACACCATATATTTT
TRBD1,TRBJ1-2,.,TRBV28,CASSFWRGRGYGYTF,TGTGCCAGCAGTTTTTGGAGGGGGCGGGGATATGGCTACACCTTC
TRBD1,TRBJ2-7,.,TRBV28,CASRFPGQSYEQYF,TGTGCCAGCAGGTTCCCGGGACAGTCCTACGAGCAGTACTTC
.,TRBJ2-2,.,TRBV10-3,CAISESQQGPTGELFF,TGTGCCATCAGTGAAAGTCAACAGGGCCCCACCGGGGAGCTGTTTTTT
TRBD2,TRBJ2-2,few,TRBV29-1,CSVVLLAGGGGTGELFF,TGCAGCGTTGTTTTACTAGCGGGAGGAGGGGGCACCGGGGAGCTGTTTTTT
TRBD2,TRBJ2-7,.,TRBV19,CASSILGSGIYEQYF,TGTGCCAGTAGTATACTGGGTAGCGGGATCTACGAGCAGTACTTC
TRBD2,TRBJ2-1,.,TRBV6-5,CASSYSAGEPEQFF,TGTGCCAGCAGTTACTCTGCGGGGGAACCTGAGCAGTTCTTC
.,TRBJ1-4,.,TRBV15,CATSSSRGRGGTNEKLFF,TGTGCCACCAGCAGTTCACGCGGCAGGGGAGGAACTAATGAAAAACTGTTTTTT
.,TRBJ1-1,medium-sized,TRBV13,CASSSGERITEAFF,TGTGCCAGCAGTTCGGGGGAGCGCATCACTGAAGCTTTCTTT
TRBD2,TRBJ2-3,.,TRBV19,CASRTSDPSTDTQYF,TGTGCCAGCCGGACTAGCGATCCTAGCACAGATACGCAGTATTTT
TRBD2,TRBJ2-1,.,TRBV7-2,CASTREAGEQFF,TGTGCCAGCACCCGGGAGGCGGGTGAGCAGTTCTTC
TRBD2,TRBJ2-3,.,TRBV10-1,CASSDSFLAGEADTQYF,TGCGCCAGCAGTGATTCCTTTCTAGCGGGAGAAGCAGATACGCAGTATTTT
TRBD1,TRBJ1-2,.,TRBV7-2,CASSLAQLDRSLGYGYTF,TGTGCCAGCAGCTTAGCGCAATTGGACAGGAGCCTCGGCTATGGCTACACCTTC
TRBD2,TRBJ2-3,.,TRBV27,CASSLGAGGSDTQYF,TGTGCCAGCAGTCTAGGTGCGGGAGGCTCAGATACGCAGTATTTT
.,TRBJ1-1,once,TRBV7-8,CASSLGSTEAFF,TGTGCCAGCAGCTTGGGAAGCACTGAAGCTTTCTTT
TRBD2,TRBJ2-5,.,TRBV18,CASSPSGLAGAGTQYF,TGTGCCAGCTCACCATCGGGACTAGCGGGAGCCGGGACCCAGTACTTC
.,TRBJ1-1,.,TRBV19,CASSPGLIRWNTEAFF,TGTGCCAGTAGTCCGGGACTAATTAGATGGAACACTGAAGCTTTCTTT
.,TRBJ2-7,.,TRBV4-3,CASSTHGGSYEQYF,TGCGCCAGCAGCACACACGGGGGCTCCTACGAGCAGTACTTC
.,TRBJ2-5,.,TRBV25-1,CASSEYSETQYF,TGTGCCAGCAGTGAATATTCGGAGACCCAGTACTTC
.,TRBJ2-7,.,TRBV2,CASTVRDYEQYF,TGTGCCAGCACCGTCCGGGACTACGAGCAGTACTTC
.,TRBJ2-2,.,TRBV12-5,CASGLSSTNWGRRYTGELFF,TGTGCTAGTGGTTTGTCCTCTACCAATTGGGGGAGGAGGTACACCGGGGAGCTGTTTTTT
TRBD1,TRBJ2-7,.,TRBV4-1,CASSQEDRSYEQYF,TGCGCCAGCAGCCAAGAGGACAGGTCCTACGAGCAGTACTTC
.,TRBJ1-1,.,TRBV5-6,CASSFLNTEAFF,TGTGCCAGCAGCTTCTTGAACACTGAAGCTTTCTTT
.,TRBJ2-5,medium-sized,TRBV27,CASSPQYQETQYF,TGTGCCAGCAGTCCTCAGTACCAAGAGACCCAGTACTTC
.,TRBJ2-1,.,TRBV7-6,CASSLGERENPNEQFF,TGTGCCAGCAGCTTAGGGGAACGGGAGAACCCAAATGAGCAGTTCTTC
TRBD2,TRBJ2-2,.,TRBV7-3,CASSHSGGYGELFF,TGTGCCAGCAGCCACTCCGGGGGGTACGGGGAGCTGTTTTTT
.,TRBJ2-7,.,TRBV19,CASSIVGSSYEQYF,TGTGCCAGTAGTATAGTGGGATCTTCCTACGAGCAGTACTTC
.,TRBJ2-1,.,TRBV11-3,CASSLGEGSYNEQFF,TGTGCCAGCAGCTTAGGGGAAGGCTCCTACAATGAGCAGTTCTTC
.,TRBJ1-6,.,TRBV4-2,CASSQDPINNSPLHF,TGTGCCAGCAGCCAAGATCCTATTAATAATTCACCCCTCCACTTT
TRBD1,TRBJ2-3,.,TRBV4-1,CASSPRRQGAPDTQYF,TGCGCCAGCAGCCCCCGGAGGCAGGGGGCGCCAGATACGCAGTATTTT
.,TRBJ1-5,.,TRBV30,CAWRYDSDSNQPQHF,TGTGCCTGGAGGTACGACAGCGATAGCAATCAGCCCCAGCATTTT
.,TRBJ2-7,.,TRBV2,CASSGWGGLGGEQYF,TGTGCCAGCAGTGGGTGGGGCGGCCTTGGAGGCGAGCAGTACTTC
TRBD1,TRBJ1-2,.,TRBV5-5,CASSPGQDYGYTF,TGTGCCAGCAGCCCGGGACAGGACTATGGCTACACCTTC
TRBD2,TRBJ2-3,.,TRBV5-6,CASSDGLAAGTSTDTQYF,TGTGCCAGCAGCGATGGACTAGCGGCCGGCACTAGCACAGATACGCAGTATTTT
.,TRBJ2-1,.,TRBV16,CASSQGTLFF,TGTGCCAGCAGCCAAGGGACATTGTTCTTC